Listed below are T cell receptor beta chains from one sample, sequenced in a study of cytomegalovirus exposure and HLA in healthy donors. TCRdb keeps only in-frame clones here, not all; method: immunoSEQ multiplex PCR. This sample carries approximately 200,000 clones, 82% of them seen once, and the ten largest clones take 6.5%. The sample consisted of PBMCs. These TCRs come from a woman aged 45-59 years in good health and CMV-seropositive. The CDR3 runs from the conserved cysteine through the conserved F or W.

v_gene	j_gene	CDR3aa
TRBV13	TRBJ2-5	CASSPRGRQETQYF
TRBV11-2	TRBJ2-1	CASSFGGSSYNEQFF
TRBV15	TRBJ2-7	CATSSPFSSASGRGEQYF
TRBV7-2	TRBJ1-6	CASSLAIRTGGHSPLHF
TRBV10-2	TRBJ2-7	CASRDLSFGAYEQYF
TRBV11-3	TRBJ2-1	CASSLDYSYNEQFF
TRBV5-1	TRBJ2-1	CASSPVAGVGLF
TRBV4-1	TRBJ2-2	CASRRTGDLSGELFF
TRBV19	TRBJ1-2	CASSTRLYGYTF
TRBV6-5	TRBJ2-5	CASKRTGWETQYF
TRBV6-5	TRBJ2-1	CASTGSTGTNNEQFF
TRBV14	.	CASSQARRGTQYEQYF
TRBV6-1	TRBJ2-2	CASSDGQGLSTGELFF
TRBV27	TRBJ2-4	CASSQGTGGLVAKNIQYF
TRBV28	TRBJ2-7	CASSSPMRSGGGYEQYF
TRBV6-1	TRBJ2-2	CASYPRRVNTGELFF
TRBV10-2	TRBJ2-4	CASSDPGLADHKNIQYF
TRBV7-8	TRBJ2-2	CATGLPNTGELFF
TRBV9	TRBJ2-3	CASSVGVGGDRGDTQYF
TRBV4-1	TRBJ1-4	CASSQDQDRVGVKLFF
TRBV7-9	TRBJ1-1	CSSTPGVSLEAFF
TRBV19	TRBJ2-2	CASKQWRGAGELFF
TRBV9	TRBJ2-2	CASSVSGTGELFF
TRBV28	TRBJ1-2	CASRPQGTNYGYTF
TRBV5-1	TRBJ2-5	CASSLEDRPLQETQYF
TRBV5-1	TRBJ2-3	CASSLAWPSGSSNTQYF
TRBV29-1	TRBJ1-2	CSVGQGWSYGYTF
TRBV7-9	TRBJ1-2	CASSLVQGAYGYTF
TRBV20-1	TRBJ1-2	CSARWTVITF
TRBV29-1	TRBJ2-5	CSVEGGLAGAPYF
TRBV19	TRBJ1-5	CASIGDSSRPQHF
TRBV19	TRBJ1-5	CASSSRTGGVEAQHF
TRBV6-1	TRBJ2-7	CASLAWGVPSYEQYF
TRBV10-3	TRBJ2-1	CAISESLTGGTYNEQFF